This is a list of T cell receptor beta chains from one sample in a study of cytomegalovirus exposure and HLA in healthy donors. Clones were sequenced by immunoSEQ multiplex PCR, and TCRdb holds only the in-frame ones, with some missing. The sample records roughly 200,000 clones, approximately 79% being singletons. Specimen: PBMCs. These receptors were obtained from a girl aged 10 to 17 in good health and CMV-seropositive. The CDR3 runs from the conserved cysteine through the conserved F or W. Each record gives: V gene, J gene, CDR3 protein.

TRBV19	TRBJ2-7	CASSILSGQGPYEQYF
TRBV18	TRBJ1-3	CASSPLSDISGNTIYF
TRBV7-2	TRBJ2-5	CASNLRQLQETQYF
TRBV6-6	TRBJ1-1	CASSLQREFTEAFF
TRBV19	TRBJ2-1	CASSTTVQGLIYNEQFF
TRBV11-2	TRBJ1-3	CASSLSGGISGNTIYF
TRBV21-1	TRBJ1-6	CASSKAGGGGAKSYNSPLHF
TRBV19	TRBJ2-2	CASSIGLERTGELFF
TRBV9	TRBJ2-3	CASSVGQAVPDTQYF
TRBV7-2	TRBJ2-5	CASSLGVSSGVQETQYF
TRBV20-1	TRBJ2-7	CSAMDSYEQYF
TRBV7-9	TRBJ1-2	CASSGDNYGYTF
TRBV5-6	TRBJ1-1	CASNTGTSSEAFF
TRBV6-1	TRBJ1-1	CASSGYSTEAFF
TRBV7-9	TRBJ2-5	CASRSGHEETQYF
TRBV6-5	TRBJ1-1	CASSYGQGTEAFF
TRBV27	TRBJ2-7	CASRYGLAGGREQYF
TRBV2	TRBJ1-2	CASRKQTGTTDGYTF
TRBV15	TRBJ1-6	CATSWGTGSSSYNSPLHF
TRBV11-3	TRBJ2-5	CASSSSLHTSGGAGETQYF
TRBV5-1	TRBJ2-5	CASSYTQGGQETQYF
TRBV7-2	TRBJ2-7	CASSLGTTGEQYF
TRBV7-8	TRBJ2-3	CASSFLSAGTTDTQYF
TRBV19	TRBJ1-1	CASTLGGGPNTEAFF
TRBV7-8	TRBJ1-3	CASSVSQGGNTIYF
TRBV10-3	TRBJ2-7	CAISRDSSYEQYF
TRBV6-6	TRBJ1-5	CASSFVSGTVPLHF
TRBV7-9	TRBJ2-7	CASSLAGTSGYEQYF
TRBV6-5	TRBJ1-2	CASTPWTGSNYGYTF
TRBV6-1	TRBJ1-6	CASKTGASPLHF
TRBV6-1	TRBJ1-1	CASGGRGPNTEAFF
TRBV5-1	TRBJ2-2	CASLPGQGSSGELFF
TRBV5-4	TRBJ1-2	CASSLSGQGYLGYGYTF
TRBV29-1	TRBJ2-7	CSVGGTGTYEQYF
TRBV11-3	TRBJ1-1	CASSRTGGNTEAFF
TRBV4-1	TRBJ2-7	CASSPAGGNLYEQYF
TRBV2	TRBJ2-5	CATPSTGGGETQYF
TRBV7-7	TRBJ2-2	CASSLGTGNPGELFF
TRBV19	TRBJ2-5	CASSFGVQETQYF
TRBV5-6	TRBJ2-7	CASSLGRDRSYEQYF
TRBV15	TRBJ2-5	CATSRGLSETQYF
TRBV7-2	TRBJ2-3	CASSLFGTSGGRGTDTQYF
TRBV7-9	TRBJ2-2	CASSFKSEPGELFF
TRBV19	TRBJ1-1	CASSLDKNTEAFF
TRBV19	TRBJ1-1	CASSISTGSEAFF
TRBV5-1	TRBJ1-5	CASSLSTGENQPQHF
TRBV10-2	TRBJ2-1	CASSESGLAGGPAEQFF
TRBV11-3	TRBJ2-5	CASSLGRGQETQYF
TRBV18	TRBJ2-7	CASSPGTGGGEQYF
TRBV19	TRBJ2-3	CASAKRPGGFTDTQYF
TRBV11-2	TRBJ2-7	CASSLFRAYEQYF
TRBV6-5	TRBJ1-2	CASSYGGGLDYGYTF
TRBV5-6	TRBJ2-3	CASSLVLAGVSTDTQYF